A selection of T cell receptor beta chains follows, all from one sample in a study of blood T cell repertoires in COVID-19. Measured with immunoSEQ multiplex PCR; TCRdb has only the in-frame clones, and not every one. Here the sample spans about 280,000 clones, 83% being singletons. The sample was peripheral blood. These receptors all come from a woman aged 45-65 years who had recovered from COVID-19. CDR3s include the opening cysteine and the closing phenylalanine or tryptophan. Fields, in order: J gene, D gene, V gene, clone size, CDR3 protein, CDR3 DNA. D genes are given only for firm matches. A clone size is listed for some rows: how often the clone was seen (once, few, many), or a class if it is expanded.

>TRBJ1-4|TRBD1|TRBV19|.
CASSILVGTVENEKLFF
TGTGCCAGTAGTATACTTGTTGGGACAGTCGAGAATGAAAAACTGTTTTTT
>TRBJ2-1|.|TRBV15|.
CATSREPAAQYGEQFF
TGTGCCACCAGCAGAGAGCCAGCGGCGCAGTATGGCGAGCAGTTCTTC
>TRBJ1-6|.|TRBV28|.
CASGPGGSYNSPLHF
TGTGCCAGCGGTCCGGGTGGCTCCTATAATTCACCCCTCCACTTT
>TRBJ1-2|TRBD1|TRBV11-1|.
CASSTRQDRGDGYTF
TGTGCCAGCAGCACCCGCCAAGACAGGGGAGATGGCTACACCTTC
>TRBJ2-5|.|TRBV27|.
CASSSPSRGETQYF
TGTGCCAGCAGTTCACCATCCCGAGGGGAGACCCAGTACTTC
>TRBJ1-1|.|TRBV30|once
CAWSGPGGGTEAFF
TGTGCCTGGAGTGGCCCGGGGGGAGGTACTGAAGCTTTCTTT
>TRBJ2-1|TRBD2|TRBV5-1|.
CASSSEAGSLREQFF
TGCGCCAGCAGCTCGGAAGCGGGAAGTTTGCGTGAGCAGTTCTTC
>TRBJ2-3|TRBD2|TRBV15|.
CATRHQTSGRWDTQYF
TGTGCCACCAGACATCAGACTAGCGGGAGGTGGGATACGCAGTATTTT
>TRBJ2-1|TRBD2|TRBV6-5|.
CASKPLAGAYNEQFF
TGTGCCAGCAAGCCTCTAGCGGGGGCCTACAATGAGCAGTTCTTC
>TRBJ2-7|TRBD2|TRBV4-3|.
CASSQGTSITYEQYF
TGCGCCAGCAGCCAAGGGACTAGCATCACCTACGAGCAGTACTTC
>TRBJ2-5|TRBD1|TRBV10-3|.
CAISESDGTGSLETQYF
TGTGCCATCAGTGAGAGCGACGGGACAGGGAGTTTGGAGACCCAGTACTTC
>TRBJ1-4|TRBD1|TRBV27|.
CASSFYRDSNEKLFF
TGTGCCAGCAGTTTTTACCGGGACAGCAATGAAAAACTGTTTTTT
>TRBJ2-7|.|TRBV27|.
CASSPQLATTSKHF
TGTGCCAGCAGTCCCCAGTTGGCCACTACAAGCAAGCACTTC
>TRBJ2-3|TRBD1|TRBV7-9|.
CASSLAGQGITDTQYF
TGTGCCAGCAGCTTAGCAGGACAGGGAATCACAGATACGCAGTATTTT
>TRBJ1-1|.|TRBV12-3/TRBV12-4|.
CASSFSRSRAFF
TGTGCCAGCAGTTTCTCACGGTCGCGGGCTTTCTTT
>TRBJ1-4|.|TRBV7-9|.
CASSLQRQVFGAEKLFF
TGTGCCAGCAGCTTACAAAGACAGGTATTCGGTGCTGAAAAACTGTTTTTT
>TRBJ2-1|TRBD2|TRBV3-1/TRBV3-2|.
CASSQEFKGTSGGPSSYNEQFF
TGTGCCAGCAGCCAAGAATTTAAAGGGACTAGCGGGGGGCCAAGCTCCTACAATGAGCAGTTCTTC
>TRBJ1-1|.|TRBV12-5|.
CASGILPEDTEAFF
TGTGCTAGTGGTATTCTTCCGGAGGACACTGAAGCTTTCTTT
>TRBJ2-7|.|TRBV5-1|.
CASSSRDTGYEQYF
TGCGCCAGCAGCTCCCGGGACACAGGCTACGAGCAGTACTTC
>TRBJ1-5|.|TRBV6-2/TRBV6-3|few
CASSYSVTNQPQHF
TGTGCCAGCAGTTACTCTGTAACAAATCAGCCCCAGCATTTT
>TRBJ2-5|.|TRBV10-3|.
CAISEPDTLGETQYF
TGTGCCATCAGTGAGCCCGACACCTTAGGAGAGACCCAGTACTTC
>TRBJ2-1|.|TRBV27|.
CASSLRLAKDYNEQFF
TGTGCCAGCAGTTTACGGCTAGCCAAGGACTACAATGAGCAGTTCTTC
>TRBJ2-3|TRBD2|TRBV5-1|.
CASSFLASGATDTQYF
TGCGCCAGCAGCTTTTTGGCTAGCGGGGCCACAGATACGCAGTATTTT
>TRBJ1-2|.|TRBV19|.
CASSIGRERRGYTF
TGTGCCAGTAGTATAGGTCGGGAAAGGCGTGGCTACACCTTC
>TRBJ2-2|TRBD2|TRBV7-2|.
CASRTGTTNTGELFF
TGTGCCAGCAGGACCGGGACTACCAACACCGGGGAGCTGTTTTTT
>TRBJ1-5|.|TRBV28|few
CASSWVGSQPQHF
TGTGCCAGCAGCTGGGTGGGCTCTCAGCCCCAGCATTTT
>TRBJ1-1|.|TRBV27|.
CASSSTGPNTEAFF
TGTGCCAGCAGTTCCACAGGGCCGAACACTGAAGCTTTCTTT
>TRBJ1-6|TRBD1|TRBV30|once
CACETGNSPLHF
TGTGCCTGCGAGACAGGGAACTCACCCCTCCACTTT
>TRBJ1-4|.|TRBV2|.
CASKAGEVTNEKLFF
TGTGCCAGCAAGGCCGGGGAAGTAACTAATGAAAAACTGTTTTTT
>TRBJ2-7|TRBD2|TRBV28|.
CASSPGLALHEQYF
TGTGCCAGCAGCCCCGGACTAGCGCTCCACGAGCAGTACTTC